This record looks at one T cell receptor beta chain sequence and its context. The antigen is undetermined. Repertoires were generated with immunoSEQ multiplex PCR, while TCRdb's copy carries only in-frame clones and drops some. The table has over a million clones, 65% to 80% seen once; the top ten hold 1.4% to 1.5%. This sample is drawn from a study of shared clonotypes between healthy human individuals. Study-level results: Across a handful of donors, naive CD4 shared around 5.3%, naive CD8 3.5% to 4%, memory CD4 roughly 2.5%, memory CD8 under 0.5%.

The germline V and J ends were trimmed by 2 bases and 2 bases, with 12 bases remaining between them. Per germline, CDR1 MNHNS and CDR2 SASEGT. CDR3 length equals 15 residues. The TCR sequence derives from a man between 18 and 29 years old in good health. Sequenced: memory CD4+ T cells sorted from blood. This sample's subset: CD45RA-negative fraction. The chain uses TRBV6-1 and TRBJ1-2, with D perhaps matching TRBD1 (5 bases). CDR3 loop: CASSEIGGGNYGYTF. DNA of the CDR3: TGTGCCAGCAGTGAAATAGGTGGGGGAAACTATGGCTACACCTTC.